This is a list of T cell receptor beta chains from one sample in a study of T cell responses to AZD1222 COVID-19 vaccine. Libraries were prepared by immunoSEQ multiplex PCR; TCRdb keeps only in-frame clonotypes and omits some of them. The sample has 90,000 to 150,000 clones; around 90% are singletons. The sequences come from peripheral blood, collected 28 days after the second AZD1222 dose. Every receptor here comes from an adult who received the AZD1222 COVID-19 vaccine. CDR3s include the opening cysteine and the closing phenylalanine or tryptophan. A D gene is named only where the DNA matches it firmly. Only part of the rows carry a size: once, few, many, or a class if the clone is expanded.

d_gene: NA
j_gene: TRBJ1-5
v_gene: TRBV7-9
abundance: NA
CDR3aa: CASSLVDQPQHF
CDR3nt: TGTGCCAGCAGCTTAGTGGATCAGCCCCAGCATTTT

d_gene: TRBD2
j_gene: TRBJ2-3
v_gene: TRBV24-1
abundance: NA
CDR3aa: CATSDLRRGGPDTQYF
CDR3nt: TGTGCCACCAGTGATTTGCGGCGGGGGGGCCCAGATACGCAGTATTTT

d_gene: TRBD1
j_gene: TRBJ1-6
v_gene: TRBV2
abundance: NA
CDR3aa: CASRTTGSNNSPLHF
CDR3nt: TGTGCCAGCAGGACGACAGGGAGTAATAATTCACCCCTCCACTTT

d_gene: TRBD1
j_gene: TRBJ1-1
v_gene: TRBV4-3
abundance: NA
CDR3aa: CASSQGQGMAFF
CDR3nt: TGCGCCAGCAGCCAAGGACAGGGGATGGCTTTCTTT

d_gene: TRBD1
j_gene: TRBJ1-1
v_gene: TRBV6-5
abundance: NA
CDR3aa: CASRILDRVTEAFF
CDR3nt: TGTGCCAGCAGGATACTAGACAGGGTCACTGAAGCTTTCTTT

d_gene: NA
j_gene: TRBJ1-5
v_gene: TRBV18
abundance: once
CDR3aa: CASSSYRDSNQPQHF
CDR3nt: TGTGCCAGCTCATCCTACAGGGATAGCAATCAGCCCCAGCATTTT

d_gene: TRBD2
j_gene: TRBJ2-3
v_gene: TRBV19
abundance: NA
CDR3aa: CAAGGSGLAIADTQYF
CDR3nt: TGTGCCGCAGGGGGCTCGGGACTAGCGATCGCAGATACGCAGTATTTT

d_gene: TRBD1
j_gene: TRBJ1-6
v_gene: TRBV24-1
abundance: NA
CDR3aa: CATSDHRRGLNSPLHF
CDR3nt: TGTGCCACCAGTGATCACCGAAGGGGGCTGAATTCACCCCTCCACTTT

d_gene: NA
j_gene: TRBJ1-3
v_gene: TRBV5-1
abundance: NA
CDR3aa: CASSLALGPPSGNTIYF
CDR3nt: TGCGCCAGCAGCTTGGCCTTGGGGCCCCCCTCTGGAAACACCATATATTTT

d_gene: NA
j_gene: TRBJ1-3
v_gene: TRBV9
abundance: once
CDR3aa: CASSGGVGANTIYF
CDR3nt: TGTGCCAGCAGCGGGGGAGTGGGGGCCAACACCATATATTTT

d_gene: NA
j_gene: TRBJ2-3
v_gene: TRBV27
abundance: NA
CDR3aa: CASTMRGTDTQYF
CDR3nt: TGTGCCAGCACTATGAGGGGGACAGATACGCAGTATTTT

d_gene: TRBD1
j_gene: TRBJ2-2
v_gene: TRBV18
abundance: NA
CDR3aa: CASSPSPGGIGGELFF
CDR3nt: TGTGCCAGCTCACCAAGTCCAGGGGGTATCGGCGGGGAGCTGTTTTTT

d_gene: NA
j_gene: TRBJ2-2
v_gene: TRBV5-1
abundance: NA
CDR3aa: CASRRDTGELFF
CDR3nt: TGCGCCAGCAGACGGGACACCGGGGAGCTGTTTTTT

d_gene: TRBD1
j_gene: TRBJ1-6
v_gene: TRBV9
abundance: NA
CDR3aa: CASTGQGNNSPLHF
CDR3nt: TGTGCCAGCACCGGACAGGGTAATAATTCACCCCTCCACTTT

d_gene: NA
j_gene: TRBJ1-5
v_gene: TRBV15
abundance: NA
CDR3aa: CATSGRRAGNQPQHF
CDR3nt: TGTGCCACTTCAGGACGCCGGGCCGGCAATCAGCCCCAGCATTTT

d_gene: TRBD1
j_gene: TRBJ2-7
v_gene: TRBV10-3
abundance: NA
CDR3aa: CAISAPTGGTYEQYF
CDR3nt: TGTGCCATCAGTGCCCCCACAGGGGGTACCTACGAGCAGTACTTC

d_gene: TRBD1
j_gene: TRBJ1-2
v_gene: TRBV4-1
abundance: NA
CDR3aa: CASSARTGVAYGYTF
CDR3nt: TGCGCCAGCAGCGCACGGACAGGGGTTGCCTATGGCTACACCTTC

d_gene: NA
j_gene: TRBJ2-7
v_gene: TRBV11-2
abundance: NA
CDR3aa: CASSSHPSGEQYF
CDR3nt: TGTGCCAGCAGCTCCCACCCGAGTGGCGAGCAGTACTTC

d_gene: NA
j_gene: TRBJ1-1
v_gene: TRBV5-1
abundance: few
CDR3aa: CASKRGSGYTEAFF
CDR3nt: TGCGCCAGCAAGCGGGGCAGTGGGTACACTGAAGCTTTCTTT

d_gene: TRBD1
j_gene: TRBJ1-1
v_gene: TRBV14
abundance: NA
CDR3aa: CASSRYRGLRTEAFF
CDR3nt: TGTGCCAGCAGCCGATACAGGGGGCTACGGACTGAAGCTTTCTTT

d_gene: TRBD1
j_gene: TRBJ2-7
v_gene: TRBV18
abundance: NA
CDR3aa: CASSGTGASYEQYF
CDR3nt: TGTGCCAGCTCAGGGACAGGGGCGTCCTACGAGCAGTACTTC

d_gene: TRBD2
j_gene: TRBJ2-3
v_gene: TRBV7-6
abundance: NA
CDR3aa: CASSLSGVRTDTQYF
CDR3nt: TGTGCCAGCAGCTTGAGCGGGGTCCGCACAGATACGCAGTATTTT

d_gene: TRBD2
j_gene: TRBJ2-1
v_gene: TRBV5-1
abundance: NA
CDR3aa: CASSTGTSGDREQFF
CDR3nt: TGCGCCAGCAGCACCGGGACTAGTGGGGATCGAGAGCAGTTCTTC

d_gene: TRBD1
j_gene: TRBJ2-5
v_gene: TRBV6-5
abundance: NA
CDR3aa: CASSPTGYWETQYF
CDR3nt: TGTGCCAGCAGTCCGACAGGGTATTGGGAGACCCAGTACTTC

d_gene: NA
j_gene: TRBJ1-4
v_gene: TRBV9
abundance: NA
CDR3aa: CASSVEGNGKLFF
CDR3nt: TGTGCCAGCAGCGTAGAGGGCAACGGAAAACTGTTTTTT

d_gene: TRBD1
j_gene: TRBJ1-1
v_gene: TRBV4-3
abundance: NA
CDR3aa: CASSQDGTDPLNTEAFF
CDR3nt: TGCGCCAGCAGCCAAGATGGGACAGACCCTTTGAACACTGAAGCTTTCTTT

d_gene: NA
j_gene: TRBJ2-2
v_gene: TRBV6-2/TRBV6-3
abundance: NA
CDR3aa: CASSYQTARTGELFF
CDR3nt: TGTGCCAGCAGTTACCAGACAGCCCGAACCGGGGAGCTGTTTTTT

d_gene: NA
j_gene: TRBJ1-2
v_gene: TRBV30
abundance: NA
CDR3aa: CAWSVEFHLSPVVGAGGYTF
CDR3nt: TGTGCCTGGAGTGTCGAATTCCACCTTTCCCCCGTGGTGGGGGCGGGTGGCTACACCTTC

d_gene: NA
j_gene: TRBJ2-7
v_gene: TRBV4-2
abundance: NA
CDR3aa: CASSQDRRATPNEQYF
CDR3nt: TGTGCCAGCAGCCAAGATCGGAGGGCCACCCCTAACGAGCAGTACTTC

d_gene: NA
j_gene: TRBJ2-7
v_gene: TRBV11-2
abundance: NA
CDR3aa: CASSLGVEEQYF
CDR3nt: TGTGCCAGCAGCTTAGGTGTAGAGGAGCAGTACTTC

d_gene: NA
j_gene: TRBJ1-6
v_gene: TRBV2
abundance: NA
CDR3aa: CASSETHGGGNSPLHF
CDR3nt: TGTGCCAGCAGTGAAACGCATGGGGGGGGTAATTCACCCCTCCACTTT

d_gene: NA
j_gene: TRBJ2-7
v_gene: TRBV12-1
abundance: NA
CDR3aa: CASSFVPWDYEQYF
CDR3nt: TGTGCCAGCAGCTTTGTTCCTTGGGACTACGAGCAGTACTTC

d_gene: NA
j_gene: TRBJ1-6
v_gene: TRBV3-1/TRBV3-2
abundance: NA
CDR3aa: CASSFGSYNSPLHF
CDR3nt: TGTGCCAGCAGCTTCGGCTCCTATAATTCACCCCTCCACTTT

d_gene: NA
j_gene: TRBJ1-1
v_gene: TRBV7-9
abundance: NA
CDR3aa: CASSLASGTEAFF
CDR3nt: TGTGCCAGCAGCTTAGCCAGTGGCACTGAAGCTTTCTTT

d_gene: NA
j_gene: TRBJ2-5
v_gene: TRBV1
abundance: NA
CDR3aa: CTSSQGGSGETQYF
CDR3nt: TGCACCAGCAGCCAAGGGGGTAGCGGAGAGACCCAGTACTTC

d_gene: NA
j_gene: TRBJ1-4
v_gene: TRBV6-1
abundance: NA
CDR3aa: CASSEAGDRRLFF
CDR3nt: TGTGCCAGCAGTGAAGCGGGCGACAGGCGGCTGTTTTTT

d_gene: NA
j_gene: TRBJ1-5
v_gene: TRBV6-2/TRBV6-3
abundance: NA
CDR3aa: CASSYFQGYQPQHF
CDR3nt: TGTGCCAGCAGTTACTTCCAGGGCTATCAGCCCCAGCATTTT

d_gene: NA
j_gene: TRBJ1-3
v_gene: TRBV6-6
abundance: NA
CDR3aa: CASSYGLGGAGNTIYF
CDR3nt: TGTGCCAGCAGTTACGGCCTAGGGGGGGCTGGAAACACCATATATTTT

d_gene: TRBD1
j_gene: TRBJ2-4
v_gene: TRBV7-2
abundance: NA
CDR3aa: CASSHSGQGLPKNIQYF
CDR3nt: TGTGCCAGCAGCCACTCCGGACAGGGGTTACCCAAAAACATTCAGTACTTC

d_gene: NA
j_gene: TRBJ1-1
v_gene: TRBV5-6
abundance: NA
CDR3aa: CASSLAGKGWEAFF
CDR3nt: TGTGCCAGCAGCTTGGCAGGGAAGGGATGGGAAGCTTTCTTT

d_gene: NA
j_gene: TRBJ1-5
v_gene: TRBV28
abundance: NA
CDR3aa: CASSFGEGRSNQPQHF
CDR3nt: TGTGCCAGCAGTTTTGGGGAGGGGAGGAGCAATCAGCCCCAGCATTTT

d_gene: NA
j_gene: TRBJ2-2
v_gene: TRBV6-2/TRBV6-3
abundance: NA
CDR3aa: CASSYLRTTGELFF
CDR3nt: TGTGCCAGCAGTTACCTCAGGACCACCGGGGAGCTGTTTTTT

d_gene: NA
j_gene: TRBJ1-5
v_gene: TRBV18
abundance: NA
CDR3aa: CASSPQGDQPQHF
CDR3nt: TGTGCCAGCTCACCACAGGGGGATCAGCCCCAGCATTTT

d_gene: NA
j_gene: TRBJ2-2
v_gene: TRBV18
abundance: NA
CDR3aa: CASSPQDTGELFF
CDR3nt: TGTGCCAGCTCACCACAGGACACCGGGGAGCTGTTTTTT

d_gene: NA
j_gene: TRBJ1-4
v_gene: TRBV6-1
abundance: NA
CDR3aa: CASSERTTGREKLFF
CDR3nt: TGTGCCAGCAGTGAGCGGACCACCGGACGGGAAAAACTGTTTTTT